This T cell receptor beta chain appears in the sequencing data of a study of PD-L1 blockade in urothelial cancer. Study-wide context: Samples came from 3 weeks, at the second dose, and 6 weeks into treatment.

The CDR3 has 16 amino acids. Trimming stripped 4 bases from V and 1 base from J, with 17 bases between. CDR1 SGDLS and CDR2 YYNGEE come from the germline V gene. Described time point: peripheral blood 6 weeks after treatment start. Sequenced by immunoSEQ multiplex PCR; TCRdb stores in-frame clones only, minus some. The table records roughly 100,000 clones, over 80% of them present only once. The receptor comes from a man between 65 and 85 years old with urothelial cancer. The chain employs TRBV9 and TRBJ1-1; no reliable D call. This sample comprised PBMCs, obtained around atezolizumab (anti-PD-L1) treatment. The CDR3 DNA reads TGTGCCAGCAGCCCATTGCCCCCCGGGGAGAACACTGAAGCTTTCTTT. Amino acids: CASSPLPPGENTEAFF. Full variable domain (missing parts from reference TRBV9 and TRBJ1-1): DSGVTQTPKHLITATGQRVTLRCSPRSGDLSVYWYQQSLDQGLQFLIQYYNGEERAKGNILERFSAQQFPDLHSELNLSSLELGDSALYFCASSPLPPGENTEAFFGQGTRLTVV.